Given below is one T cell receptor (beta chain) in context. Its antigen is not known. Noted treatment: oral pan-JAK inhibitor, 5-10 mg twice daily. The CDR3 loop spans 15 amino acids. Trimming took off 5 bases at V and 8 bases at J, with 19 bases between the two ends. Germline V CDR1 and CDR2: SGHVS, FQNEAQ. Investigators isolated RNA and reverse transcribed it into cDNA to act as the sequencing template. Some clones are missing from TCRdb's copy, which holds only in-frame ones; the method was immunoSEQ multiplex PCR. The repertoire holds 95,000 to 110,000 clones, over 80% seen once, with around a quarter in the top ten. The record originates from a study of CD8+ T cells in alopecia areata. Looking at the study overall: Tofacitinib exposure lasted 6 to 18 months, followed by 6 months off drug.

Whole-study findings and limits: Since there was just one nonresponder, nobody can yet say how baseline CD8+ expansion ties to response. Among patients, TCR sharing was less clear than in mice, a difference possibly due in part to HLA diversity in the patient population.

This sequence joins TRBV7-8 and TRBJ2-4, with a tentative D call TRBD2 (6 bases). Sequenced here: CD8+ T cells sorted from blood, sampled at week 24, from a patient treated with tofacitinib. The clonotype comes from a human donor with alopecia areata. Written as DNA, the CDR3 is TGTGCCAGCAGCACATCCGGGACTTCAGGACACATTCAGTACTTC. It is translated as CASSTSGTSGHIQYF.